The 22 T cell receptor beta chains presented below share a single source sample, sequenced in a study of blood T cell repertoires in COVID-19. Profiling relied on immunoSEQ multiplex PCR, and the TCRdb table lists in-frame clones only, not all of them. The table has 150,000 to 200,000 clones, roughly 90% seen once. Sequencing was done on a sample of peripheral blood. These receptors all stem from a woman in her fifties or sixties with COVID-19, enrolled during active disease.

The V gene is TRBV7-9, the J gene TRBJ1-4; a possible D gene is TRBD1 (6 bases). Germline V gene data show CDR1 as SEHNR and CDR2 as FQNEAQ (reference sequence). This CDR3 is built from 14 residues. Trimming removed 6 bases from V and 4 bases from J, with 12 bases in between. CDR3 sequence: CASSQGQHNEKLFF. CDR3 bases: TGTGCCAGCAGTCAAGGACAGCATAATGAAAAACTGTTTTTT.

This clone has only one observation. The chain uses TRBV27 and TRBJ1-5; D is perhaps TRBD1 (6 bases). The V end lost 5 bases, the J end lost 5 bases, and 13 bases lay between the germline ends. Looked up from germline, CDR1 is MNHEY and CDR2 is SMNVEV (reference sequence). The length of the CDR3 is 14 residues. CDR3 protein: CASSPGDTYQPQHF. For the CDR3, the DNA is TGTGCCAGCAGTCCCGGGGACACCTATCAGCCCCAGCATTTT.

Only a few counts were recorded for this clone. This chain links TRBV11-1 with TRBJ2-1, with 14 bases that match TRBD2. The CDR3 is 16 amino acids. The germline gives CDR1 SGHAT, CDR2 FQDESV (reference sequence). Trimming took 5 bases from V and 5 from J; bases not matched to a gene: 5. CDR3 sequence (DNA): TGTGCCAGCAGCCCAGGGACTAGCGGGAGCGACAATGAGCAGTTCTTC. It codes for CASSPGTSGSDNEQFF.

The chain joins TRBV5-1 to TRBJ1-4; no firm D call. The germline gives CDR1 SGHRS, CDR2 YFSETQ. V was trimmed by 1 base and J by 4 bases, leaving 8 bases between them. The CDR3 covers 14 residues. This CDR3 is CASSLTVSNEKLFF. The CDR3 DNA follows: TGCGCCAGCAGCTTGACAGTTAGTAATGAAAAACTGTTTTTT.

The chain is built from TRBV19 and TRBJ2-1; D not resolved. V lost 6 bases and J lost 0, with 15 bases in between. The CDR3 is 16 amino acids. The germline CDR1 and CDR2 sequences are LNHDA and SQIVND (reference sequence). The CDR3 region is CASSRIPESSYNEQFF. The DNA for the CDR3 is TGTGCCAGTAGCCGAATTCCGGAGAGCTCCTACAATGAGCAGTTCTTC.

The V call is TRBV6-6, the J call TRBJ2-3; tentative D call: TRBD2 (6 bases). The CDR3 loop spans 16 amino acids. Germline values: CDR1 MNHNY, CDR2 SVGAGI (reference sequence). The V end was cut by 2 bases, the J end by 2 bases, with 14 bases between. The CDR3 bases are TGTGCCAGCAGTTACGCCCGGGGACTCCTCACAGATACGCAGTATTTT. Protein: CASSYARGLLTDTQYF.

This chain links TRBV7-2 with TRBJ2-1; D call uncertain. V lost 0 bases, J lost 4 bases, and 4 bases lay in between. The CDR3 extends over 13 amino acids. CDR1 SGHTA and CDR2 FQGNSA come from the germline V gene. The CDR3 bases are TGTGCCAGCAGCTTAGCGCAGTACAATGAGCAGTTCTTC. Its translation is CASSLAQYNEQFF.

V and J are TRBV5-1 and TRBJ2-1; 10 positions match TRBD2. V dropped 4 bases and J dropped 9; count of bases not matched to a gene: 13. This CDR3 is built from 16 residues. CDR1 SGHRS and CDR2 YFSETQ come from the germline V gene. The CDR3, as DNA: TGCGCCAGCAGCACCCTTAGCGGGAGGCCCGGAAGTGAGCAGTTCTTC. Translation: CASSTLSGRPGSEQFF.

The V and J genes are TRBV4-3 and TRBJ2-3, with TRBD2 matching over 7 bases. J lost 0 bases, V lost 0 bases, and 6 bases had no gene match. The CDR3 is 17 residues long. CDR1 and CDR2 from the germline V gene are LGHNA and YSLEER. CDR3 in amino acids: CASSQEAAGLSTDTQYF. The CDR3 DNA sequence: TGCGCCAGCAGCCAAGAGGCGGCGGGACTAAGCACAGATACGCAGTATTTT.

The V and J genes are TRBV5-1 and TRBJ1-1; TRBD1 agrees at 11 bases. The CDR3 extends over 20 amino acids. CDR1 and CDR2 (germline): SGHRS, YFSETQ. V lost 3 bases to trimming and J lost 0 bases; unmatched junction nucleotides: 16. The CDR3 sequence is CASSSFAFRDRGNMNTEAFF. The CDR3 DNA sequence: TGCGCCAGCAGCTCCTTTGCTTTCCGGGACAGGGGGAACATGAACACTGAAGCTTTCTTT. Supplemented by reference TRBV5-1 and TRBJ1-1, the full variable domain reads KAGVTQTPRYLIKTRGQQVTLSCSPISGHRSVSWYQQTPGQGLQFLFEYFSETQRNKGNFPGRFSGRQFSNSRSEMNVSTLELGDSALYLCASSSFAFRDRGNMNTEAFFGQGTRLTVV.

The chain recombines TRBV4-3 with TRBJ1-4, with 9 bases identical to TRBD1. CDR3 length equals 18 residues. Trimming cost V 0 bases and J 9 bases; bases outside gene matches: 14. CDR1 is LGHNA and CDR2 is YSLEER in the germline V gene. The CDR3 is CASSQDLTTSGTGKKLFF. In nucleotides, the CDR3 is TGCGCCAGCAGCCAAGACTTAACAACTAGCGGGACAGGGAAAAAACTGTTTTTT.

The chain couples TRBV9 to TRBJ2-7; 9 nucleotides line up with TRBD2. The germline V gene encodes CDR1 SGDLS and CDR2 YYNGEE. CDR3 length equals 15 residues. V dropped 0 bases and J dropped 3; count of bases not matched to a gene: 4. The CDR3 sequence: CASSVGLAENYEQYF. In DNA, the CDR3 is TGTGCCAGCAGCGTAGGACTAGCGGAGAACTACGAGCAGTACTTC.

V usage is TRBV3-1 (or the pseudogene TRBV3-2) and J usage is TRBJ2-7; 8 bases align to TRBD1. Germline lookup yields CDR1 LGHDT and CDR2 YNNKEL (reference sequence). J lost 3 bases, V lost 0 bases, and 4 bases had no gene match. CDR3 length: 15 residues. In nucleotides, the CDR3 is TGTGCCAGCAGCCAAGACGTGACAGGGGTCTACGAGCAGTACTTC. It specifies CASSQDVTGVYEQYF.

The chain combines TRBV7-6 with TRBJ2-7; 10 positions match TRBD2. The germline V gene encodes CDR1 SGHVS and CDR2 FNYEAQ. Trimming took 2 bases from V and 10 from J; bases not matched to a gene: 14. This CDR3 region has 16 residues. CDR3 amino acids: CASSLSPSGSSVRQYF. The CDR3 nucleotides are TGTGCCAGCAGCTTAAGTCCTAGCGGGAGTAGTGTGAGACAGTACTTC. Full variable domain (missing parts from reference TRBV7-6 and TRBJ2-7): GAGVSQSPRYKVTKRGQDVALRCDPISGHVSLYWYRQALGQGPEFLTYFNYEAQQDKSGLPNDRFSAERPEGSISTLTIQRTEQRDSAMYRCASSLSPSGSSVRQYFGPGTRLTVT.

The chain is built from TRBV24-1 and TRBJ2-7; 11 bases fit TRBD1. V gave up 5 bases and J gave up 3 bases; unmatched junction bases: 5. The CDR3 loop spans 15 amino acids. CDR1 KGHDR and CDR2 SFDVKD come from the germline V gene. DNA of the CDR3: TGTGCCACCAGTGCCCGGACAGGGGGCAACTACGAGCAGTACTTC. This encodes CATSARTGGNYEQYF.

This clone turned up a few times. The J gene is TRBJ1-6, the V gene TRBV12-3 or TRBV12-4, with no clear D. The CDR3 contains 12 residues. The V and J ends lost 7 bases and 11 bases respectively, with 12 bases between them. CDR3 protein: CASTGSKTPLHF. Written as DNA, the CDR3 is TGTGCCAGCACCGGGAGCAAGACACCCCTCCACTTT.

The chain recombines TRBV27 with TRBJ2-7, with TRBD2 matching 10 bases. This CDR3 region has 16 residues. Germline values: CDR1 MNHEY, CDR2 SMNVEV (reference sequence). Trimming took 3 bases from V and 2 from J; bases not matched to a gene: 7. The CDR3 loop reads CASSFIAGGRTYEQYF. The CDR3 DNA is TGTGCCAGCAGTTTCATAGCGGGAGGACGGACCTACGAGCAGTACTTC.

V is TRBV9 and J is TRBJ1-1, with D perhaps matching TRBD1 (5 bases). This CDR3 spans 14 amino acids. Germline V lookup: CDR1 SGDLS, CDR2 YYNGEE. V lost 0 bases and J lost 1, with 7 bases in between. CDR3 DNA sequence: TGTGCCAGCAGCGTAGATGGACAGAACACTGAAGCTTTCTTT. Protein sequence: CASSVDGQNTEAFF.

CDR3 loop: CASSGPQGYTF. In DNA form, the CDR3 reads TGTGCCAGCAGCGGGCCCCAGGGCTACACCTTC. The V call is TRBV7-2, the J call TRBJ1-2; D is unresolved. Trimming shortened V by 5 bases and J by 8 bases, and 9 bases separated the two germline ends. This CDR3 has 11 amino acids. Per germline, CDR1 SGHTA and CDR2 FQGNSA. Full variable domain (rest looked up from reference TRBV7-2 and TRBJ1-2): GAGVSQSPSNKVTEKGKDVELRCDPISGHTALYWYRQSLGQGLEFLIYFQGNSAPDKSGLPSDRFSAERTGGSVSTLTIQRTQQEDSAVYLCASSGPQGYTFGSGTRLTVV.

This chain joins TRBV6-2 or TRBV6-3 and TRBJ2-1; TRBD2 matches 7 bases. Trimming took 2 bases from V and 7 from J; bases not matched to a gene: 8. Looked up from germline, CDR1 is MNHEY and CDR2 is SVGEGT. This CDR3 contains 15 residues. The CDR3: CASSYDGRGWNEQFF. CDR3 bases: TGTGCCAGCAGTTACGATGGGCGGGGGTGGAATGAGCAGTTCTTC.

J is TRBJ2-7 and V is TRBV19, with TRBD2 as a possible D gene (5 bases). V lost 5 bases and J lost 3, with 14 bases in between. The CDR3 covers 14 residues. CDR1 and CDR2 (germline): LNHDA, SQIVND (reference sequence). The CDR3 loop reads CASSGSVGGYEQYF. CDR3 in DNA: TGTGCCAGTAGTGGTAGCGTTGGTGGCTACGAGCAGTACTTC.

This chain links TRBV5-1 with TRBJ1-2; TRBD1 is a possible D gene (6 bases). V was clipped by 0 bases and J by 4 bases, with 16 bases between them. CDR1 and CDR2 (germline): SGHRS, YFSETQ. This CDR3 has 16 amino acids. The CDR3 loop reads CASSLGGQRGRYGYTF. The CDR3, as DNA: TGCGCCAGCAGCTTGGGGGGACAACGGGGCCGCTATGGCTACACCTTC.